This T cell receptor (beta chain) was captured by sequencing in a study of blood T cell repertoires in COVID-19. Study in general: Both acute and convalescent COVID-19 samples were obtained from the United States, Italy and Spain. The analysed material was cDNA or gDNA that came from T cells, B-cell-depleted T cells, or PBMCs.

In the source study's methods: Amplifying reference gene primers gave estimates of nucleated cell counts. Assay: immunoSEQ multiplex PCR; the TCRdb copy retains only in-frame clones and omits some. Clonal size and the V and J genes are those of that table, whereas D and trimming came from the DNA. The data contain fewer than 85,000 clones, 80% to 90% of them singletons. In germline, CDR1 is LNHDA, CDR2 SQIVND (reference sequence). The CDR3 is 13 residues long. V lost 2 bases and J 6 bases, leaving 10 bases between the germline ends. What was sequenced was peripheral blood. The chain links TRBV19 to TRBJ1-1; no reliable D call. This TCR came from a woman aged 55-69 years with acute or convalescent COVID-19. The CDR3 DNA follows: TGTGCCAGTAGTATAAGAGTATCCCCTGAAGCTTTCTTT. Residues: CASSIRVSPEAFF.